The clone carrying this T cell receptor beta chain was seen ten or more times. The germline V gene encodes CDR1 SNHLY and CDR2 FYNNEI. This CDR3 spans 12 amino acids. V lost 5 bases to trimming and J lost 7 bases, with 11 bases between them. The sample originates from a study of CD8+CD57+ T cells in acquired aplastic anemia. Genomic DNA provided the template from which TCR beta VDJ and CDR3 profiles were obtained. Each CDR3 protein is one row after TCRdb ran MiXCR on the reads. Of about 190,000 distinct CDR3 sequences in the sample, around half were seen once. The sample was sorted CD4+, CD8+, or CD8+CD57+ T cells (not recorded which) from PBMCs. The origin of this receptor is a human donor in good health, serving as a control. The chain uses TRBV2 and TRBJ1-1; weak D call: TRBD1 (6 bases). CDR3 DNA: TGTGCCAGCAGTTTTTTACAGGGTGAAGCTTTCTTT. Protein: CASSFLQGEAFF.